The 14 T cell receptor beta chains reported below all come from one sample, sequenced in a study of brain T cells in children with intractable seizures. Here immunoSEQ multiplex PCR was the method, and the copy in TCRdb shows in-frame clones only, minus some. The sample has 75,000 to 80,000 clones; 85% to 95% are singletons. The specimen comprised peripheral blood, sampled at surgery. The receptors originated from a boy in the first two years of life with tuberous sclerosis and intractable seizures.

In nucleotides, the CDR3 is TGTGCCATCACTACAGGGACTGGAAACACCATATATTTT. It translates to CAITTGTGNTIYF. V gene TRBV10-3 combines with J gene TRBJ1-3; D possibly corresponds to TRBD1 (6 bases). The germline CDR1 and CDR2 sequences are ENHRY and SYGVKD. V gave up 7 bases and J gave up 2 bases, with 9 bases separating them. The CDR3 extends over 13 amino acids.

The gene calls are TRBV5-1 and TRBJ1-5, with D possibly TRBD1 on 5 matching bases. The V and J ends lost 0 bases and 2 bases respectively, with 9 bases between them. Germline assignment: CDR1 SGHRS and CDR2 YFSETQ. The CDR3 length is 15 residues. The CDR3 loop reads CASSLEWGGNQPQHF. CDR3 sequence (DNA): TGCGCCAGCAGCTTGGAGTGGGGGGGCAATCAGCCCCAGCATTTT.

V gene TRBV10-2 combines with J gene TRBJ2-7; D is perhaps TRBD2 (6 bases). Per the germline V gene, CDR1 is WSHSY and CDR2 is SAAADI. The CDR3 runs to 13 residues. V was cut by 11 bases and J by 2 bases, with 16 bases left in between. This CDR3 is CAGSEGRTYEQYF. The CDR3, as DNA: TGCGCCGGCTCGGAGGGACGCACCTACGAGCAGTACTTC.

V gene TRBV5-6 combines with J gene TRBJ1-2; D uncertain. Trimming stripped 1 base from V and 4 bases from J, with 11 bases between. The CDR3 sequence is 14 residues long. Germline-derived CDR1 and CDR2 are SGHDT and YYEEEE. The CDR3 DNA reads as TGTGCCAGCAGCTTGTACCCTATAACCTATGGCTACACCTTC. It yields the protein CASSLYPITYGYTF. Filled out from reference TRBV5-6 and TRBJ1-2, the complete variable domain reads DAGVTQSPTHLIKTRGQQVTLRCSPKSGHDTVSWYQQALGQGPQFIFQYYEEEERQRGNFPDRFSGHQFPNYSSELNVNALLLGDSALYLCASSLYPITYGYTFGSGTRLTVV.

The genes are TRBV11-3 and TRBJ2-6; perhaps TRBD1 as D (5 bases). Trimming stripped 4 bases from V and 1 base from J, with 17 bases between. Germline CDR1 is SGHNT and CDR2 is YENEEA. There are 18 residues in the CDR3. CDR3 nucleotides: TGTGCCAGCAGCTCGAGACAGCCATCTGTGTCTGGGGCCAACGTCCTGACTTTC. Its translation is CASSSRQPSVSGANVLTF.

V is TRBV25-1 and J is TRBJ2-5; 8 nucleotides match TRBD2. Germline assignment: CDR1 MGHDK and CDR2 SYGVNS. V lost 1 base to trimming and J lost 1 base; unmatched junction nucleotides: 5. The CDR3 runs to 16 residues. CDR3 residues: CASSEFPREAQETQYF. The CDR3 DNA follows: TGTGCCAGCAGTGAATTCCCGCGGGAGGCCCAAGAGACCCAGTACTTC. Combining the CDR3 with reference TRBV25-1 and TRBJ2-5 gives the whole variable domain EADIYQTPRYLVIGTGKKITLECSQTMGHDKMYWYQQDPGMELHLIHYSYGVNSTEKGDLSSESTVSRIRTEHFPLTLESARPSHTSQYLCASSEFPREAQETQYFGPGTRLLVL.

This chain joins TRBV30 and TRBJ1-1; D call uncertain. V was shortened by 4 bases and J by 0 bases, with 15 bases between the two germline ends. The CDR3 has 15 amino acids. Per germline, CDR1 GTSNPN and CDR2 SVGIG (reference sequence). The CDR3 loop reads CAWNTNYGMNTEAFF. CDR3 DNA sequence: TGTGCCTGGAACACGAACTACGGAATGAACACTGAAGCTTTCTTT.

The chain joins TRBV3-1 (or the pseudogene TRBV3-2) to TRBJ1-2; D is uncertain. The germline V gene has CDR1 LGHDT and CDR2 YNNKEL (reference sequence). With 0 bases removed from V and 5 bases from J, the gap between germline ends came to 10 bases. CDR3 length equals 14 residues. In nucleotides, the CDR3 is TGTGCCAGCAGCCAAGATAATCCAGCGTATGGCTACACCTTC. Its translation is CASSQDNPAYGYTF.

J is TRBJ2-3 and V is TRBV5-4; D could derive from TRBD1 or TRBD2 (5 bases each). With 4 bases removed from V and 4 bases from J, the gap between germline ends came to 16 bases. The germline gives CDR1 SGHNT, CDR2 YYREEE (reference sequence). The CDR3 sequence is 15 residues long. CDR3 sequence (DNA): TGTGCCAGCAGCCCGGGGACGCCATGGTCAGATACGCAGTATTTT. Translated: CASSPGTPWSDTQYF.

This clone occurred once. The genes are TRBV30 and TRBJ1-1; tentatively, D is TRBD1 (6 bases). V lost 4 bases to trimming and J lost 3 bases, with 6 bases between them. In germline, CDR1 is GTSNPN, CDR2 SVGIG (reference sequence). The CDR3 loop spans 11 amino acids. The CDR3 nucleotides are TGTGCCTGGACAGGGGACACTGAAGCTTTCTTT. The encoded protein is CAWTGDTEAFF.

The genes are TRBV4-1 and TRBJ1-2; D remains ambiguous. The CDR3 has 15 residues. Trimming took 3 bases from V and 0 from J, leaving 11 bases between them. Germline V gene data show CDR1 as MGHRA and CDR2 as YSYEKL. CDR3 DNA sequence: TGCGCCAGCAGCCACAACACCGAAGCTAACTATGGCTACACCTTC. Its translation is CASSHNTEANYGYTF.

This clone appeared a single time. The chain employs TRBV25-1 and TRBJ1-4, with D unclear. The V gene's germline CDR1 is MGHDK and CDR2 SYGVNS. The CDR3 spans 13 residues. V lost 5 bases to trimming and J lost 13 bases, with 17 bases between them. The CDR3 spells CASSTGSRQRLFF. The CDR3 region has the DNA TGTGCCAGCAGTACGGGATCTCGGCAAAGACTGTTTTTT. Full variable domain (outside the CDR3, taken from reference TRBV25-1 and TRBJ1-4): EADIYQTPRYLVIGTGKKITLECSQTMGHDKMYWYQQDPGMELHLIHYSYGVNSTEKGDLSSESTVSRIRTEHFPLTLESARPSHTSQYLCASSTGSRQRLFFGSGTQLSVL.

J is TRBJ1-3 and V is TRBV6-5, with unresolved D. The CDR3 consists of 14 residues. The V end was cut by 7 bases, the J end by 4 bases, with 14 bases between. The germline V gene has CDR1 MNHEY and CDR2 SVGAGI. CDR3 sequence reads: CASIHPSGGNTIYF. CDR3 nucleotides: TGTGCCAGCATCCATCCCTCGGGAGGAAACACCATATATTTT.

The chain recombines TRBV18 with TRBJ1-1; TRBD1 might be the D (5 bases). Germline-derived CDR1 and CDR2 are KGHSH and LQKENI. This CDR3 has 15 amino acids. V was pared by 2 bases and J by 3 bases, with 13 bases between. This chain's CDR3 is CASSPVRVGDTEAFF. DNA of the CDR3: TGTGCCAGCTCACCAGTAAGGGTAGGGGACACTGAAGCTTTCTTT.